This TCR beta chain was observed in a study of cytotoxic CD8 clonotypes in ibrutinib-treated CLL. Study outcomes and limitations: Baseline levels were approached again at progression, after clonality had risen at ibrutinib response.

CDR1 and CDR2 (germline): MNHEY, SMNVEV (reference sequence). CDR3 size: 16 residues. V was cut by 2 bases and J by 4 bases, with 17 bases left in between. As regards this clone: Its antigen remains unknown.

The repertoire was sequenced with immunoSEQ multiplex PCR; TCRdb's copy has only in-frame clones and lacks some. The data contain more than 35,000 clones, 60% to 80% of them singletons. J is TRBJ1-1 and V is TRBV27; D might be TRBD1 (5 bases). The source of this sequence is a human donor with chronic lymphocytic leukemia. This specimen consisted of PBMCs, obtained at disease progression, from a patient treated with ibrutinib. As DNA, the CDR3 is TGTGCCAGCAGTTTAGCTCCCCCAGGGAGCAGCACTGAAGCTTTCTTT. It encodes CASSLAPPGSSTEAFF.